The clone carrying this TCR beta chain appeared a few times. Its target is not known. The record originates from a study of identifying expanded T cells in peripheral blood. Study-wide findings and caveats: Across healthy donors, higher total template counts meant significantly greater approximately two-week count variance.

Germline CDR1 reads SEHNR; CDR2 reads FQNEAQ (reference sequence). V was cut by 0 bases and J by 3 bases, with 8 bases left in between. The CDR3 is 14 residues long. No infections or other immune events were documented during collection. TCRdb's copy holds only in-frame clones and misses some; the assay was immunoSEQ multiplex PCR. The data contain around 90,000 clones, 70% to 90% of them singletons. Sequenced: blood. This rearrangement joins TRBV7-9 to TRBJ1-1; D is unresolved. The sequence was collected from a person aged 18-69 years in good health. The CDR3 DNA sequence: TGTGCCAGCAGCTTAGCCCCATTACACACTGAAGCTTTCTTT. This encodes CASSLAPLHTEAFF.